The next 10 T cell receptor beta chains were all read from a single sample in a study of regulatory T cells in long-lasting Graves disease. Noted time point: newly diagnosed GD, antithyroid drugs for less than 3 months. With RNA extracted from PBMCs as input, the TCR library was made. Both iRepertoire HTBI primers and Arm-PCR of CDR3 regions were used to build the TCR beta libraries. TCRdb reprocessed the multiplex PCR reads with MiXCR, giving one entry per CDR3 protein. The sample yields fewer than 350,000 distinct CDR3 sequences, under 20% seen once. The sample consisted of peripheral blood mononuclear cells (PBMCs), taken at new diagnosis, from a patient treated with antithyroid drugs. Source of these receptors: a female donor with Graves disease.

This clonotype was detected many times. The V gene is TRBV5-6, the J gene TRBJ1-1, with 7 positions matching TRBD1. Germline lookup yields CDR1 SGHDT and CDR2 YYEEEE. V was clipped by 4 bases and J by 10 bases; unmatched bases: 10. There are 13 residues in the CDR3. The CDR3 loop is CASSPTGSQAAFF. The CDR3 DNA follows: TGTGCCAGCAGCCCGACAGGGTCTCAGGCAGCTTTCTTT.

Note on this clonotype: A far larger clone is one nucleotide away, so this likely arose from a read error. The conserved final phenylalanine or tryptophan is absent from the CDR3, which likely points to a read error. This chain uses TRBV12-3 or TRBV12-4 with TRBJ2-7; D perhaps matches TRBD1 (7 bases). The V gene lost 7 bases and the J gene lost 3 bases, with 19 bases spanning the gap. This CDR3 comprises 15 residues. The DNA of the CDR3 is TGTGCCAGCACTTTGGGGGGACAGAACATCTACGAGCAGTACCTC. This encodes CASTLGGQNIYEQYL.

Many counts were recorded for this clonotype. The genes are TRBV2 and TRBJ2-2, with 11 bases aligning to TRBD2. Unmatched junction bases numbered 8, after V lost 8 bases and J lost 6 bases. This CDR3 comprises 15 residues. The germline V gene has CDR1 SNHLY and CDR2 FYNNEI. CDR3 bases: TGTGCCAGCGTTTTAGCGGGAGGGCTTCCCGGGGAGCTGTTTTTT. This sequence encodes CASVLAGGLPGELFF.

Many counts were recorded for this clonotype. The CDR3, as DNA: TGTGCCAGCAGTCTGGAGGGCCTGACCTACGAGCAGTACTTC. It translates to CASSLEGLTYEQYF. This chain connects TRBV28 to TRBJ2-7, with D possibly matching TRBD2 (6 bases). CDR1 MDHEN and CDR2 SYDVKM come from the germline V gene. Trimming removed 5 bases from V and 2 bases from J, with 13 bases in between. This CDR3 region has 14 residues.

A few counts support this clonotype. V gene TRBV19 combines with J gene TRBJ2-2, with 7 positions matching TRBD1. The CDR3 runs 14 residues. J lost 4 bases, V lost 5 bases, and 4 bases had no gene match. CDR1 is LNHDA and CDR2 is SQIVND in the germline V gene (reference sequence). Written as DNA, the CDR3 is TGTGCCAGTAGTTCTAGGACAGGCACCGGGGAGCTGTTTTTT. It translates to CASSSRTGTGELFF.

Comments on this clonotype: A read error may account for a junction end that differs from germline. The J gene is TRBJ2-1, the V gene TRBV28, with a weak D call TRBD2 (6 bases). Germline V gene lookup returns CDR1 MDHEN and CDR2 SYDVKM. This CDR3 is 15 amino acids long. Here the CDR3 reads CTSALFGSSYNEQFF. CDR3 DNA: TGTACCAGCGCCCTCTTCGGGAGCTCCTACAATGAGCAGTTCTTC.

This clonotype showed up just a few times. The V call is TRBV20-1, the J call TRBJ1-2, with D possibly matching TRBD1 (6 bases). Germline V gene sequence: CDR1 DFQATT, CDR2 SNEGSKA (reference sequence). This CDR3 spans 12 amino acids. V shed 6 bases and J shed 7 bases, with 15 bases lying between them. As DNA, the CDR3 is TGCAGTGCCCCATTTACAGGGTTTGGCTACACCTTC. This sequence encodes CSAPFTGFGYTF.

This clonotype has just a few counts. The V and J genes are TRBV19 and TRBJ1-5; the match to TRBD1 covers 7 bases. Trimming removed 3 bases from V and 6 bases from J; junction bases left unmatched: 11. The germline gives CDR1 LNHDA, CDR2 SQIVND (reference sequence). This CDR3 region has 16 residues. CDR3 DNA: TGTGCCAGTAGTATTTCGTCGACAGGGTGGGGTCAGCCCCAGCATTTT. It specifies CASSISSTGWGQPQHF. Based on the CDR3 plus reference TRBV19 and TRBJ1-5, the full variable domain is DGGITQSPKYLFRKEGQNVTLSCEQNLNHDAMYWYRQDPGQGLRLIYYSQIVNDFQKGDIAEGYSVSREKKESFPLTVTSAQKNPTAFYLCASSISSTGWGQPQHFGDGTRLSIL.

Notes on this clonotype: This may stem from a read error, because a much larger clone lies one nucleotide away. The gene calls are TRBV3-1 and TRBJ1-1; D ambiguous. Germline V lookup: CDR1 LGHDT, CDR2 YNNKEL (reference sequence). This CDR3 spans 14 amino acids. Trimming cost V 2 bases and J 1 base, with 8 bases left between them. The CDR3 protein is CASSQSDENTEAFF. The DNA of the CDR3 is TGTGCCAGCAGCCAATCCGACGAGAACACTGAAGCTTTCTTT.

This clonotype occurred many times. The J gene is TRBJ2-5, the V gene TRBV3-1, with TRBD1 matching over 12 bases. CDR1 is LGHDT, CDR2 YNNKEL, per germline (reference sequence). V shed 5 bases and J 13 bases; nucleotides not matched to a gene: 11. The CDR3 contains 14 residues. The CDR3 nucleotides are TGTGCCAGCAGCAGCCCGACGGGACAGGGGGCCATGTACTTC. This encodes CASSSPTGQGAMYF.